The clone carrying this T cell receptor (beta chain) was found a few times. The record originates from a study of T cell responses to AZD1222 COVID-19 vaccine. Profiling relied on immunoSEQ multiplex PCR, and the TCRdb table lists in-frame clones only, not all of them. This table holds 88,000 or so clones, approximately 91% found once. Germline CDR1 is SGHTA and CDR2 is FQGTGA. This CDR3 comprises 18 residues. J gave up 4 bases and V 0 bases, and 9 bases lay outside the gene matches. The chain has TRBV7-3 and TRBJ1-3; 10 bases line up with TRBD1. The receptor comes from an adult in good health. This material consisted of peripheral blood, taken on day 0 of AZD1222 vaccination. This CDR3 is CASSLTGDRGIDGNTIYF. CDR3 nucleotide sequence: TGTGCCAGCAGCTTAACCGGGGACAGGGGAATCGACGGAAACACCATATATTTT. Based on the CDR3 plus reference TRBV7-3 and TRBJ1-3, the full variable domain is GAGVSQTPSNKVTEKGKYVELRCDPISGHTALYWYRQSLGQGPEFLIYFQGTGAADDSGLPNDRFFAVRPEGSVSTLKIQRTERGDSAVYLCASSLTGDRGIDGNTIYFGEGSWLTVV.